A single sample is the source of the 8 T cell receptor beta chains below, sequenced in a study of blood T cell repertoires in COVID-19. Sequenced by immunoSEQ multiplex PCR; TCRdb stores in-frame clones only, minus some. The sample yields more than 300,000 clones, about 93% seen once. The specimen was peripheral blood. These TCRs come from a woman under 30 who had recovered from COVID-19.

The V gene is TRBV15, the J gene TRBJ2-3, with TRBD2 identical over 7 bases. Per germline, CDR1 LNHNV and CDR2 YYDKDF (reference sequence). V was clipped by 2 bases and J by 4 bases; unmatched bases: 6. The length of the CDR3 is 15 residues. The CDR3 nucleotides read TGTGCCACCAGCAGAAAGCGGGACTGCGCAGATACGCAGTATTTT. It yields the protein CATSRKRDCADTQYF.

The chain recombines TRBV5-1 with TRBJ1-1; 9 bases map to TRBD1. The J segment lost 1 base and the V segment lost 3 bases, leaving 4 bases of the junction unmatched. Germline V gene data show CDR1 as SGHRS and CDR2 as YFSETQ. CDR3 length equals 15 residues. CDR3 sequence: CASSWGTGRNTEAFF. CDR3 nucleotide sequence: TGCGCCAGCAGCTGGGGGACAGGGAGGAACACTGAAGCTTTCTTT.

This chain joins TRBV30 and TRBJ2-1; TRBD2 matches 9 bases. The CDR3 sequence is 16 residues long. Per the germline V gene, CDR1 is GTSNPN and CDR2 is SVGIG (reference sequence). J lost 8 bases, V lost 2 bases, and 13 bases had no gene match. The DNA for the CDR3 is TGTGCCTGGAGTCCCCGGGCGGGACTAGCCTTCGATGAGCAGTTCTTC. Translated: CAWSPRAGLAFDEQFF.

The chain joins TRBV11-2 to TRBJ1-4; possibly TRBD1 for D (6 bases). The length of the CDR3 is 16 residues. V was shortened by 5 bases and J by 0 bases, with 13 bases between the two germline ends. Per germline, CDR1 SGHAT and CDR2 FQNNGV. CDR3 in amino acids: CASSQGRVPTNEKLFF. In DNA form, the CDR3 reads TGTGCCAGCAGCCAGGGGAGAGTCCCAACTAATGAAAAACTGTTTTTT.

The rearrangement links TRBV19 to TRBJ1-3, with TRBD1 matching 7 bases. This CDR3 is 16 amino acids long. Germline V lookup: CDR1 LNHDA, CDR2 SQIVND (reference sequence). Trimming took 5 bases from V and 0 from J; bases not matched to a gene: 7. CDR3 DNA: TGTGCCAGTAGTTTAGGACAGGTGAACTCTGGAAACACCATATATTTT. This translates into CASSLGQVNSGNTIYF.

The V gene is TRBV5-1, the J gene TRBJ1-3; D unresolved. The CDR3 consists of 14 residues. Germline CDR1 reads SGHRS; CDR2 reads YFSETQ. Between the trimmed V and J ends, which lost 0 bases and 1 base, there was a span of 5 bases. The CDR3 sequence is CASSLAGSGNTIYF. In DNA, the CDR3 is TGCGCCAGCAGCTTGGCGGGGTCTGGAAACACCATATATTTT.

In DNA, the CDR3 is TGTGCCAGCGTTCCCGGACTAGCGGGGCCGAGGCAGTTCTTC. This sequence encodes CASVPGLAGPRQFF. J is TRBJ2-1 and V is TRBV28, with 12 positions matching TRBD2. The ends lost 8 bases at V and 12 bases at J; junction bases unmatched: 11. The CDR3 totals 14 residues. Germline lookup yields CDR1 MDHEN and CDR2 SYDVKM.

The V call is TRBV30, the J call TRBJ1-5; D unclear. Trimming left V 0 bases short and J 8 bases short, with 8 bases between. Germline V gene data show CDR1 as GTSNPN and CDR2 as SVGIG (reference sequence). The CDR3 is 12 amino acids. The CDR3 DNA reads TGTGCCTGGAGTGTCGAGGGTGAGCCCCAGCATTTT. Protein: CAWSVEGEPQHF. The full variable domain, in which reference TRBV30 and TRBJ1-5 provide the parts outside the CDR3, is SQTIHQWPATLVQPVGSPLSLECTVEGTSNPNLYWYRQAAGRGLQLLFYSVGIGQISSEVPQNLSASRPQDRQFILSSKKLLLSDSGFYLCAWSVEGEPQHFGDGTRLSIL.